This T cell receptor (beta chain) was retrieved from a study of T cells after yellow fever vaccination. TCR cDNA, made by 5'RACE template switching, carried an added universal primer site and UMIs. TCRdb re-called the 5' RACE reads with MiXCR, one entry per CDR3 protein. The repertoire holds fewer than 650,000 distinct CDR3 sequences, with about a fifth as singletons. Trimming removed 6 bases from V and 4 bases from J, with 13 bases in between. The germline V gene has CDR1 MDHEN and CDR2 SYDVKM. The CDR3 loop spans 14 amino acids. In its sample, this clonotype was seen a few times. This rearrangement joins TRBV28 to TRBJ1-5; a weak D match, TRBD1 (5 bases). The sample was PBMCs, taken 21 days after the first yellow fever vaccination. The receptor was derived from a man aged 18-30 years who received the YFV17D yellow fever vaccine. For the CDR3, the DNA is TGTGCCAGCAGACTTTTGGGGGAAAATCAGCCCCAGCATTTT. Its translation is CASRLLGENQPQHF.